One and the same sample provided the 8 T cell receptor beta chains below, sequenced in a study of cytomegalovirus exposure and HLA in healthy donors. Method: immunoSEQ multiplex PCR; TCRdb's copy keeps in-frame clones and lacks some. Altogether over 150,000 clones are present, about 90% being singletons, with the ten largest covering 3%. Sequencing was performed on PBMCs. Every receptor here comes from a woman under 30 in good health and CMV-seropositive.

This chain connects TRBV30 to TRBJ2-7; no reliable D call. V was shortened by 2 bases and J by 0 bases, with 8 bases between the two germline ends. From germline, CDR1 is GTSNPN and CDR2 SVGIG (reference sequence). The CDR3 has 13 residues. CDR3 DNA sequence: TGTGCCTGGAGTTCCCAATCCTCCTACGAGCAGTACTTC. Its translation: CAWSSQSSYEQYF. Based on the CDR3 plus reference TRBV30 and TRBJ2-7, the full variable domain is SQTIHQWPATLVQPVGSPLSLECTVEGTSNPNLYWYRQAAGRGLQLLFYSVGIGQISSEVPQNLSASRPQDRQFILSSKKLLLSDSGFYLCAWSSQSSYEQYFGPGTRLTVT.

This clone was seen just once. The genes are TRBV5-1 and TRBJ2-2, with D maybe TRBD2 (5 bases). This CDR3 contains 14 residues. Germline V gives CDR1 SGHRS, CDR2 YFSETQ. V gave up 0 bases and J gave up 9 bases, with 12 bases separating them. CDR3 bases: TGCGCCAGCAGCTTGGGGTTCGGGAATAGGGAGCTGTTTTTT. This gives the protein CASSLGFGNRELFF.

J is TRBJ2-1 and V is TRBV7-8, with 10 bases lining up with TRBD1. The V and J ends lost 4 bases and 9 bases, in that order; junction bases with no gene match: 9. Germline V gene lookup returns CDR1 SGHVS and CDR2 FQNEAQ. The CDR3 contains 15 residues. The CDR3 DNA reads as TGTGCCAGCAGCTCAGCCGGGACAGGGGTTGGTGAGCAGTTCTTC. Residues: CASSSAGTGVGEQFF.

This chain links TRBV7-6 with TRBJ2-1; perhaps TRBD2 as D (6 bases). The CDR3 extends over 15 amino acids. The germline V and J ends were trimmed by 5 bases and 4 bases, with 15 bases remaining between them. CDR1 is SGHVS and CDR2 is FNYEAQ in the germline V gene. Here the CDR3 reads CASSQGLDPYNEQFF. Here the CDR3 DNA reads TGTGCCAGCAGCCAGGGACTCGACCCGTACAATGAGCAGTTCTTC.

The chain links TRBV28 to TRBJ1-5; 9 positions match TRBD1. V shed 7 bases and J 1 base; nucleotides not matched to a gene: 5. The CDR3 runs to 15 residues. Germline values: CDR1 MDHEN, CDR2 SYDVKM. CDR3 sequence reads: CASNTGGGSNQPQHF. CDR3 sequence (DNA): TGTGCCAGCAACACAGGGGGCGGGAGCAATCAGCCCCAGCATTTT.

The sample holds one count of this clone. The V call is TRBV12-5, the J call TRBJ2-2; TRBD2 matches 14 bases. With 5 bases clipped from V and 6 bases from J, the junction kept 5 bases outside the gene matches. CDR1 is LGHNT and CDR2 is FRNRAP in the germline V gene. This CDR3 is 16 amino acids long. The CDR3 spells CASGLGLAGVSGELFF. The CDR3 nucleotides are TGTGCTAGTGGTCTGGGACTAGCGGGGGTATCCGGGGAGCTGTTTTTT.

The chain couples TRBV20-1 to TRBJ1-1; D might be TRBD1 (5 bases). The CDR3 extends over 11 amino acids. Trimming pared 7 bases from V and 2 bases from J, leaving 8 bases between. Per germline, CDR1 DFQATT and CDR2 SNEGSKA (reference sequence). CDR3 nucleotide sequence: TGCAGTGGGGGCAGAAACACTGAAGCTTTCTTT. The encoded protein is CSGGRNTEAFF.

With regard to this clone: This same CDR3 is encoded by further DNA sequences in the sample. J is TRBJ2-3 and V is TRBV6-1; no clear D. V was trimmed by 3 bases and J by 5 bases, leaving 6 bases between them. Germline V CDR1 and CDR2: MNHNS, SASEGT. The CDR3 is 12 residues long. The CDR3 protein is CASSETGDTQYF. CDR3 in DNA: TGTGCCAGCAGTGAGACGGGAGATACGCAGTATTTT.